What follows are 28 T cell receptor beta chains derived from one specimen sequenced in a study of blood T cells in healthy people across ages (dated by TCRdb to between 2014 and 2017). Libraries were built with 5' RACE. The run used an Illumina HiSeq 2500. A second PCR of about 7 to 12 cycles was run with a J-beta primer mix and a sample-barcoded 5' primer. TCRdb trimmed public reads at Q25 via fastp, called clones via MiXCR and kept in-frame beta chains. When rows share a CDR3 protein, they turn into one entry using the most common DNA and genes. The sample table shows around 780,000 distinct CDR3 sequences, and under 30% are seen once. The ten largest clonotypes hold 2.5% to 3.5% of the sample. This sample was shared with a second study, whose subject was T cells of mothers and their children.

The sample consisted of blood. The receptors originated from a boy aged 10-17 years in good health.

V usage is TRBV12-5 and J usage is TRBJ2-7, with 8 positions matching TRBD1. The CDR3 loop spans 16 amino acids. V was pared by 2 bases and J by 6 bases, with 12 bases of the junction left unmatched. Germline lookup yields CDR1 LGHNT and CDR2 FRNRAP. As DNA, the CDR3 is TGTGCTAGTGGTTTGCCGCTTCGACAGGGGCAAAGCGAGCAGTACTTC. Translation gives CASGLPLRQGQSEQYF.

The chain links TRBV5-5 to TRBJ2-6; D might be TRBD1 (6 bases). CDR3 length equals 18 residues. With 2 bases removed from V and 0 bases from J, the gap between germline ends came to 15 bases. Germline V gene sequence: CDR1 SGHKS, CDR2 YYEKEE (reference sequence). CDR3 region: CASSFRQGLASGANVLTF. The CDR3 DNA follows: TGTGCCAGCAGCTTTCGGCAGGGGTTAGCCTCTGGGGCCAACGTCCTGACTTTC.

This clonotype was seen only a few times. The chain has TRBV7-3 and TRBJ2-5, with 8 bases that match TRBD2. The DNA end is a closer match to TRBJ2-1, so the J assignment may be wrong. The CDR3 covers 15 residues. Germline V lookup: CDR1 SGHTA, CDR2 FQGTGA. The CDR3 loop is CASSLNGGANNEQFF. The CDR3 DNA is TGTGCCAGCAGCTTAAACGGGGGGGCCAATAATGAGCAGTTCTTC.

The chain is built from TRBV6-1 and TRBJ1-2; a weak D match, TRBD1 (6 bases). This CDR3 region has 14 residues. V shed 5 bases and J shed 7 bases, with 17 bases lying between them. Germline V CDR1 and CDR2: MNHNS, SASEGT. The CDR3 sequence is CASSQLGAGTGYTF. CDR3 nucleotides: TGTGCCAGCAGTCAACTGGGGGCAGGGACTGGCTACACCTTC.

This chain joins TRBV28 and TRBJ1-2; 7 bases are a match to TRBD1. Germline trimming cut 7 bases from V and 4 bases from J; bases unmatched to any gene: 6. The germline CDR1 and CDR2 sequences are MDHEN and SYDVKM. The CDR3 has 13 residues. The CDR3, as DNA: TGTGCCAGCAACACCGGGACAGCCTATGGCTACACCTTC. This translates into CASNTGTAYGYTF.

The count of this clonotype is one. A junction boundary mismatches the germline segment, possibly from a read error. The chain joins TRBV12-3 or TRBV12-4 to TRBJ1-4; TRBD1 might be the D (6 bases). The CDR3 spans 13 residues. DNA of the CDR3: TGCGCCAGCAAGGGGGTAGCTAATGAAAAACTGTTTTTT. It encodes CASKGVANEKLFF.

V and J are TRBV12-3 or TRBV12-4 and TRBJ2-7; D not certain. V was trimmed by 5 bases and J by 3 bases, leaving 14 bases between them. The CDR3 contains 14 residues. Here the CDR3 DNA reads TGTGCCAGCAGTAACTCGGACGGATACTACGAGCAGTACTTC. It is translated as CASSNSDGYYEQYF.

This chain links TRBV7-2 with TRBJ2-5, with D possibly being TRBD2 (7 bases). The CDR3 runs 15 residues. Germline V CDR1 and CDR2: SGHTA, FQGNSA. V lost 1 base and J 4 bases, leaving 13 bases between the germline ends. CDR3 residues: CASSLGGGVVETQYF. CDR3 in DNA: TGTGCCAGCAGCTTAGGCGGGGGCGTAGTAGAGACCCAGTACTTC.

The CDR3 loop is CASSDQRGTEAFF. The CDR3 DNA sequence: TGTGCCAGCTCAGACCAGAGAGGGACTGAAGCTTTCTTT. The chain recombines TRBV18 with TRBJ1-1; D not resolved. CDR1 and CDR2 from the germline V gene are KGHSH and LQKENI. The CDR3 spans 13 residues. Trimming shortened V by 5 bases and J by 5 bases, and 12 bases separated the two germline ends.

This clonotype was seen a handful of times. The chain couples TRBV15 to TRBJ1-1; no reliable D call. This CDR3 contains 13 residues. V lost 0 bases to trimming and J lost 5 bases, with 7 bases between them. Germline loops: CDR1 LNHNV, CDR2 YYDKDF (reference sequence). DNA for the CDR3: TGTGCCACCAGCAGAGACGGCTTAACTGAAGCTTTCTTT. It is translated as CATSRDGLTEAFF.

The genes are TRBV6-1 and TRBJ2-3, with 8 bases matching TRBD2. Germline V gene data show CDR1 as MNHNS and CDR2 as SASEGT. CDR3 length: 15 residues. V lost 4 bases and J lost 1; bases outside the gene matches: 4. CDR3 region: CASSGGAGGTDTQYF. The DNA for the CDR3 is TGTGCCAGCAGTGGAGGAGCGGGGGGCACAGATACGCAGTATTTT.

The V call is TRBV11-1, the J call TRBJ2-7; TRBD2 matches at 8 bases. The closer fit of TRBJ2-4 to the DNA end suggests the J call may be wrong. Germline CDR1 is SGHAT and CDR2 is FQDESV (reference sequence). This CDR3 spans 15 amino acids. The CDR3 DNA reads TGTGCCAGCAGCCTTCTTAGCGGGGCGGGTCACATTCAGTACTTC. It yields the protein CASSLLSGAGHIQYF.

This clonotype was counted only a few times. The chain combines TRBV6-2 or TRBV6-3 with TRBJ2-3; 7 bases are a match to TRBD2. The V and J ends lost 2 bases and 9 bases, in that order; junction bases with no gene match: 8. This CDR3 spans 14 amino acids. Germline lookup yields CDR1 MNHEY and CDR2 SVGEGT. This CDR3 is CASSYERGPLTQYF. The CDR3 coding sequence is TGTGCCAGCAGTTACGAGCGGGGCCCTTTGACGCAGTATTTT.

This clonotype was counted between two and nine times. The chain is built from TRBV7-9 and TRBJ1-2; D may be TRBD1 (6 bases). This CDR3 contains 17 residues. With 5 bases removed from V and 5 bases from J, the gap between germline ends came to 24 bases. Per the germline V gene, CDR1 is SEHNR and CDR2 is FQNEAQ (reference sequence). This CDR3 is CASSQKGTPTNGYGYTF. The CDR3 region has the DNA TGTGCCAGCAGCCAAAAGGGGACACCGACTAATGGATATGGCTACACCTTC.

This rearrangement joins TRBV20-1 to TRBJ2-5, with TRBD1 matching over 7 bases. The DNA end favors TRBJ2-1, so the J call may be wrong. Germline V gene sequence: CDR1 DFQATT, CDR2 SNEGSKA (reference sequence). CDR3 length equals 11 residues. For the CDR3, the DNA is TGCAGTGCTAGAAGGACAGGTCAGCAGTTCTTC. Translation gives CSARRTGQQFF.

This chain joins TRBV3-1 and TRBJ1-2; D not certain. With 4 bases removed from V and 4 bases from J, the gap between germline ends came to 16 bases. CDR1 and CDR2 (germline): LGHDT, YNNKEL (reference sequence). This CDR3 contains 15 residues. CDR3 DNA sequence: TGTGCCAGCAGCCCCCCATGGCCCGGTGGCTATGGCTACACCTTC. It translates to CASSPPWPGGYGYTF. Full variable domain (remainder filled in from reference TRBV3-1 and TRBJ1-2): DTAVSQTPKYLVTQMGNDKSIKCEQNLGHDTMYWYKQDSKKFLKIMFSYNNKELIINETVPNRFSPKSPDKAHLNLHINSLELGDSAVYFCASSPPWPGGYGYTFGSGTRLTVV.

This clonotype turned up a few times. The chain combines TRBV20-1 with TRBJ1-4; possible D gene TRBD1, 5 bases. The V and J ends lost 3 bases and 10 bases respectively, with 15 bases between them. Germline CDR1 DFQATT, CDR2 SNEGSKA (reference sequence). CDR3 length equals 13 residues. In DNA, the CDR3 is TGCAGTGCTAGTGCCCGGGACTACGGAAAACTGTTTTTT. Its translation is CSASARDYGKLFF.

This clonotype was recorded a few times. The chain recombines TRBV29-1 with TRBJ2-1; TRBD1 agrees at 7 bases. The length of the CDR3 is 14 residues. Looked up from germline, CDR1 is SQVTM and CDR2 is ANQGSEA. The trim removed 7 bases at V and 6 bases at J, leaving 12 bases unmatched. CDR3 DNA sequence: TGCAGCGGGGACAGACCGATTTTGTCCAATGAGCAGTTCTTC. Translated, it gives CSGDRPILSNEQFF.

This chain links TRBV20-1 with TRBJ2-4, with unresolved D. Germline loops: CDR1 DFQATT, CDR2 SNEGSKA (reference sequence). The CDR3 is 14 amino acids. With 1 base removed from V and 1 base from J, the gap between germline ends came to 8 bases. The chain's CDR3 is CSARGAVAKNIQYF. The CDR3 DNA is TGCAGTGCTAGAGGGGCCGTTGCCAAAAACATTCAGTACTTC.

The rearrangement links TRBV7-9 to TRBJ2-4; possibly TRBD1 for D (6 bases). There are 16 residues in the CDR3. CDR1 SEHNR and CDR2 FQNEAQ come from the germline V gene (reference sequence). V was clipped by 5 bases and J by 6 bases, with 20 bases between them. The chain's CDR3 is CASSHHAGTPLNIQYF. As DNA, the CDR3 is TGTGCCAGCAGCCATCATGCAGGGACACCACTAAACATTCAGTACTTC.

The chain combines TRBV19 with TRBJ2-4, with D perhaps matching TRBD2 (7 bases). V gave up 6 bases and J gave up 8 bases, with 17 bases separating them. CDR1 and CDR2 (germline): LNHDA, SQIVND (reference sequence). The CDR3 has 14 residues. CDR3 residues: CASSPPGGADIQYF. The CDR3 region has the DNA TGTGCCAGTAGCCCTCCGGGGGGCGCGGACATTCAGTACTTC. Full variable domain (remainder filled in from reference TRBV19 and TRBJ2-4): DGGITQSPKYLFRKEGQNVTLSCEQNLNHDAMYWYRQDPGQGLRLIYYSQIVNDFQKGDIAEGYSVSREKKESFPLTVTSAQKNPTAFYLCASSPPGGADIQYFGAGTRLSVL.

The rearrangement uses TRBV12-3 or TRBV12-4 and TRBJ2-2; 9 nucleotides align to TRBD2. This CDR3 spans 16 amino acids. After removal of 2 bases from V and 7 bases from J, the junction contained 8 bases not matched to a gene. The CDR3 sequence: CASSLRAGGLGGELFF. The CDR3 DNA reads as TGTGCCAGCAGTTTAAGAGCGGGGGGTTTGGGCGGGGAGCTGTTTTTT.

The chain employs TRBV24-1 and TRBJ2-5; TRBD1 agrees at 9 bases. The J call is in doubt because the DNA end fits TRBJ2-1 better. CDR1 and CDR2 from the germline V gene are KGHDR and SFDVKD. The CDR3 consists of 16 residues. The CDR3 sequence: CATSSASGQGVYEQFF. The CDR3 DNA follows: TGTGCCACCAGTTCCGCATCGGGACAGGGTGTCTATGAGCAGTTCTTC.

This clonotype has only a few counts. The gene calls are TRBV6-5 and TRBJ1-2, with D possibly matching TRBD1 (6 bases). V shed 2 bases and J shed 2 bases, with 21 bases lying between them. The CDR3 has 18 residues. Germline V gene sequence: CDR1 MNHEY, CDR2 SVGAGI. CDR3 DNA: TGTGCCAGCAGTTACGGGACTCCCCTGGGGGGGGCCAACTATGGCTACACCTTC. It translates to CASSYGTPLGGANYGYTF.

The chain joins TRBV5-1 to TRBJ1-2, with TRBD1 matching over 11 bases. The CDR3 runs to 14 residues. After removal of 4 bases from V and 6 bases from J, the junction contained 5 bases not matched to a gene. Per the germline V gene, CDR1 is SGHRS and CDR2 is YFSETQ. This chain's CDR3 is CASSPGTGGHGYTF. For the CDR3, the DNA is TGCGCCAGCAGCCCCGGGACAGGGGGGCATGGCTACACCTTC.

CDR3 protein: CSARRTEGSTDTQYF. As DNA, the CDR3 is TGCAGTGCTAGACGGACAGAAGGCTCCACAGATACGCAGTATTTT. V usage is TRBV20-1 and J usage is TRBJ2-3; D may be TRBD1 (6 bases). V shed 2 bases and J shed 2 bases, with 14 bases lying between them. From germline, CDR1 is DFQATT and CDR2 SNEGSKA (reference sequence). This CDR3 is 15 amino acids long.

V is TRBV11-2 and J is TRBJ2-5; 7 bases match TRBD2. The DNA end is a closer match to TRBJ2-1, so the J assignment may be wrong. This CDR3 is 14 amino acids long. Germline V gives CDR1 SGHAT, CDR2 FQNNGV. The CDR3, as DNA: TGTGCCAGCAGCGTTTCGGGGGGAAACAATGAGCAGTTCTTC. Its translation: CASSVSGGNNEQFF.

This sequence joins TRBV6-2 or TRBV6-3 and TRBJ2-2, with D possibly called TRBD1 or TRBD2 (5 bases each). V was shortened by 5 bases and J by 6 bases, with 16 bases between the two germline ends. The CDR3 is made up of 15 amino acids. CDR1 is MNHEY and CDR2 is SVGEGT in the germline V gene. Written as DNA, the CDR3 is TGTGCCAGCAGTCCTGGGACCGAGGTCCCCGGGGAGCTGTTTTTT. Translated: CASSPGTEVPGELFF.